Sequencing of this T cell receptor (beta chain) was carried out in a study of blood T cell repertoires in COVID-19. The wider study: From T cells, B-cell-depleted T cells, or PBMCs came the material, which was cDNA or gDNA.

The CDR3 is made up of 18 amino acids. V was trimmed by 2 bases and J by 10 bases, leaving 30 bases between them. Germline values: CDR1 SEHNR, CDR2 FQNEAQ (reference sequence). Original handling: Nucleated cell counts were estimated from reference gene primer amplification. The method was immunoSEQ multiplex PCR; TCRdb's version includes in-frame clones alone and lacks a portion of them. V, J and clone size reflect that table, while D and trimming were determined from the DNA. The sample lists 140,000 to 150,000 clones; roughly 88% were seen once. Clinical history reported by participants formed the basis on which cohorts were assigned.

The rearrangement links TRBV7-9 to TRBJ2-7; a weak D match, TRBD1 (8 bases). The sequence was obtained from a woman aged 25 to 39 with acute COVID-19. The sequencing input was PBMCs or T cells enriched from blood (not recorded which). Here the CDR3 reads CASSLFRSTGEFGGGQYF. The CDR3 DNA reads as TGTGCCAGCAGCTTATTCAGGTCGACAGGGGAGTTTGGCGGGGGACAGTACTTC.